Listed here are 29 T cell receptor beta chains from one sample, sequenced in a study of blood T cell repertoires in COVID-19. The table came from immunoSEQ multiplex PCR; TCRdb's copy has only in-frame clones and leaves some out. The sample shows about 240,000 clones, around 82% of them seen only once. What was sequenced was peripheral blood. The receptors come from a woman aged 70-85 years with acute or convalescent COVID-19.

This clone was detected only once. This chain connects TRBV5-4 to TRBJ2-3, with 7 bases identical to TRBD2. The CDR3 length is 16 residues. The junction had 5 bases not matched to a gene; V was cut back by 0 bases and J by 1 base. CDR1 is SGHNT, CDR2 YYREEE, per germline (reference sequence). CDR3 DNA sequence: TGTGCCAGCAGCTTGGATGTTGCGGGGGGCACAGATACGCAGTATTTT. Protein sequence: CASSLDVAGGTDTQYF.

V is TRBV28 and J is TRBJ1-4, with TRBD1 identical over 7 bases. The CDR3 runs 14 residues. The germline CDR1 and CDR2 sequences are MDHEN and SYDVKM. V trimming: 6 bases; J trimming: 4 bases; junction bases outside the gene matches: 5. CDR3 in DNA: TGTGCCAGCAGACCGGGGACAGTTAATGAAAAACTGTTTTTT. Its translation: CASRPGTVNEKLFF. Based on the CDR3 plus reference TRBV28 and TRBJ1-4, the full variable domain is DVKVTQSSRYLVKRTGEKVFLECVQDMDHENMFWYRQDPGLGLRLIYFSYDVKMKEKGDIPEGYSVSREKKERFSLILESASTNQTSMYLCASRPGTVNEKLFFGSGTQLSVL.

The chain has TRBV2 and TRBJ2-1, with 11 bases that match TRBD1. Per germline, CDR1 SNHLY and CDR2 FYNNEI. Germline trimming cut 11 bases from V and 3 bases from J; bases unmatched to any gene: 9. The CDR3 consists of 15 residues. The CDR3 nucleotides are TGTGCCTGGGATGGGACAGGGGGTAACTACAATGAGCAGTTCTTC. As protein: CAWDGTGGNYNEQFF.

The rearrangement joins TRBV5-1 to TRBJ2-7, with 7 bases that match TRBD1. Germline values: CDR1 SGHRS, CDR2 YFSETQ. V was clipped by 1 base and J by 2 bases; unmatched bases: 3. CDR3 length equals 14 residues. The CDR3 nucleotides are TGCGCCAGCAGCTTGAGGACAGGCCCCTACGAGCAGTACTTC. This codes for CASSLRTGPYEQYF.

The rearrangement uses TRBV19 and TRBJ1-2; D may be TRBD1 (6 bases). CDR3 length: 15 residues. From germline, CDR1 is LNHDA and CDR2 SQIVND (reference sequence). V was cut by 7 bases and J by 5 bases, with 20 bases left in between. This CDR3 reads CASTEPGTRSYGYTF. Written as DNA, the CDR3 is TGTGCCAGTACCGAACCCGGGACAAGATCTTATGGCTACACCTTC. The entire variable domain, with the rest obtained from reference TRBV19 and TRBJ1-2, is as follows: DGGITQSPKYLFRKEGQNVTLSCEQNLNHDAMYWYRQDPGQGLRLIYYSQIVNDFQKGDIAEGYSVSREKKESFPLTVTSAQKNPTAFYLCASTEPGTRSYGYTFGSGTRLTVV.

This sequence joins TRBV9 and TRBJ2-2; no reliable D call. Looked up from germline, CDR1 is SGDLS and CDR2 is YYNGEE. There are 15 residues in the CDR3. V lost 0 bases to trimming and J lost 5 bases, with 11 bases between them. CDR3 region: CASSVDNSPTGELFF. CDR3 in DNA: TGTGCCAGCAGCGTAGATAACAGTCCGACCGGGGAGCTGTTTTTT.

The sample holds one count of this clone. The V call is TRBV28, the J call TRBJ1-1; D remains unclear. In germline, CDR1 is MDHEN, CDR2 SYDVKM. V was pared by 8 bases and J by 0 bases, with 7 bases between. The CDR3 extends over 12 amino acids. The CDR3 sequence is CASGELNTEAFF. In DNA form, the CDR3 reads TGTGCCAGCGGTGAGTTGAACACTGAAGCTTTCTTT.

This chain links TRBV4-2 with TRBJ2-2; 11 nucleotides align to TRBD2. CDR1 and CDR2 from the germline V gene are LGHNA and YNFKEQ. This CDR3 is built from 17 residues. V dropped 1 base and J dropped 8; count of bases not matched to a gene: 9. The CDR3 nucleotides read TGTGCCAGCAGCCAAGCCCAGACTAGCGGGACGTCGGGGGAGCTGTTTTTT. The encoded protein is CASSQAQTSGTSGELFF.

V usage is TRBV12-3 or TRBV12-4 and J usage is TRBJ1-5; D call uncertain. The germline V and J ends were trimmed by 6 bases and 3 bases, with 9 bases remaining between them. CDR3 length equals 13 residues. CDR3 in amino acids: CASSPGDNQPQHF. DNA for the CDR3: TGTGCCAGCAGCCCGGGAGACAATCAGCCCCAGCATTTT.

The genes are TRBV4-1 and TRBJ2-1; 7 nucleotides agree with TRBD1. Trimming removed 1 base from V and 0 bases from J; junction bases left unmatched: 6. The CDR3 sequence is 17 residues long. Germline CDR1 MGHRA, CDR2 YSYEKL. CDR3 region: CASSQAQGVGSYNEQFF. The CDR3 nucleotides read TGCGCCAGCAGCCAAGCGCAGGGGGTGGGCTCCTACAATGAGCAGTTCTTC.

In its sample, this clone was seen a few times. The chain employs TRBV6-5 and TRBJ1-1, with D perhaps TRBD1 (5 bases). Trimming removed 0 bases from V and 1 base from J, with 9 bases in between. Germline V gene lookup returns CDR1 MNHEY and CDR2 SVGAGI. The CDR3 has 15 residues. CDR3 amino acids: CASSYSADRNTEAFF. CDR3 DNA sequence: TGTGCCAGCAGTTACTCGGCAGACAGGAACACTGAAGCTTTCTTT.

The chain links TRBV5-1 to TRBJ1-2; 7 nucleotides match TRBD1. The V gene's germline CDR1 is SGHRS and CDR2 YFSETQ. Trimming removed 5 bases from V and 8 bases from J; junction bases left unmatched: 6. The CDR3 has 12 residues. The CDR3 DNA sequence: TGCGCCAGCAGGACAGGGTTTGAAGGCTACACCTTC. Amino acid sequence: CASRTGFEGYTF.

The chain recombines TRBV3-1 (or the pseudogene TRBV3-2) with TRBJ1-5; D gene uncertain. This CDR3 spans 13 amino acids. V was cut by 1 base and J by 6 bases, with 7 bases left in between. Germline V gene lookup returns CDR1 LGHDT and CDR2 YNNKEL (reference sequence). CDR3 coding DNA: TGTGCCAGCAGCCAAGTTCGGGGTCAGCCCCAGCATTTT. Translating gives CASSQVRGQPQHF.

V usage is TRBV5-1 and J usage is TRBJ1-2; the match to TRBD1 covers 8 bases. The CDR3 has 14 amino acids. V gave up 5 bases and J gave up 6 bases; unmatched junction bases: 9. The germline CDR1 and CDR2 sequences are SGHRS and YFSETQ. CDR3 bases: TGCGCCAGCAGTCGGACAGGGTTATTAGATGGCTACACCTTC. Its translation: CASSRTGLLDGYTF. Full variable domain (outside the CDR3, taken from reference TRBV5-1 and TRBJ1-2): KAGVTQTPRYLIKTRGQQVTLSCSPISGHRSVSWYQQTPGQGLQFLFEYFSETQRNKGNFPGRFSGRQFSNSRSEMNVSTLELGDSALYLCASSRTGLLDGYTFGSGTRLTVV.

The chain carries TRBV3-1 (or the pseudogene TRBV3-2) and TRBJ2-7; no definite D call. The CDR3 length is 15 residues. Germline lookup yields CDR1 LGHDT and CDR2 YNNKEL (reference sequence). Trimming left V 0 bases short and J 3 bases short, with 12 bases between. In DNA, the CDR3 is TGTGCCAGCAGCCAAGATTGGGCCAGGAACTACGAGCAGTACTTC. This codes for CASSQDWARNYEQYF.

This clone has a single count. The chain recombines TRBV5-6 with TRBJ2-5, with 7 bases fitting TRBD1. The V segment lost 4 bases and the J segment 1 base; nucleotides outside the gene matches: 4. Per the germline V gene, CDR1 is SGHDT and CDR2 is YYEEEE. The CDR3 has 14 residues. CDR3 in amino acids: CASSKTGSQETQYF. In DNA form, the CDR3 reads TGTGCCAGCAGCAAGACAGGGTCCCAAGAGACCCAGTACTTC.

The chain is built from TRBV19 and TRBJ2-3; 11 positions agree with TRBD2. The CDR3 runs to 16 residues. CDR1 and CDR2 (germline): LNHDA, SQIVND (reference sequence). The V segment lost 5 bases and the J segment 6 bases; nucleotides outside the gene matches: 10. CDR3 region: CASSPGASGGIDTQYF. CDR3 nucleotide sequence: TGTGCCAGTAGTCCAGGAGCTAGCGGGGGGATTGATACGCAGTATTTT.

The rearrangement uses TRBV7-2 and TRBJ1-4; D uncertain. Germline CDR1 is SGHTA and CDR2 is FQGNSA. CDR3 length equals 13 residues. Trimming cost V 1 base and J 7 bases, with 7 bases left between them. CDR3 bases: TGTGCCAGCAGCTTAGGGTCAGGTGAAAAACTGTTTTTT. It is translated as CASSLGSGEKLFF.

The genes are TRBV4-2 and TRBJ1-1, with 7 bases aligning to TRBD1. The germline gives CDR1 LGHNA, CDR2 YNFKEQ. The trim removed 6 bases at V and 0 bases at J, leaving 10 bases unmatched. This CDR3 contains 16 residues. CDR3 nucleotide sequence: TGTGCCAGCAGATCGACAGGGAGCCGTTTGAACACTGAAGCTTTCTTT. The encoded protein is CASRSTGSRLNTEAFF.

This chain uses TRBV29-1 with TRBJ1-1; D is uncertain. Trimming removed 4 bases from V and 7 bases from J, with 10 bases in between. Germline CDR1 is SQVTM and CDR2 is ANQGSEA. The CDR3 runs 11 residues. For the CDR3, the DNA is TGCAGCGTTGTTGAGGGCTATGAAGCTTTCTTT. This encodes CSVVEGYEAFF.

This clone was counted a single time. This chain connects TRBV27 to TRBJ1-2; D might be TRBD1 (6 bases). Germline CDR1 reads MNHEY; CDR2 reads SMNVEV (reference sequence). The length of the CDR3 is 18 residues. Trimming stripped 1 base from V and 0 bases from J, with 18 bases between. The CDR3 loop is CASSLWGAGAQANYGYTF. The CDR3 coding sequence is TGTGCCAGCAGTTTATGGGGCGCGGGGGCCCAAGCTAACTATGGCTACACCTTC.

This chain uses TRBV19 with TRBJ1-1, with D possibly being TRBD1 (6 bases). The CDR3 length is 13 residues. Germline V gene data show CDR1 as LNHDA and CDR2 as SQIVND (reference sequence). V shed 3 bases and J shed 3 bases, with 8 bases lying between them. Written as DNA, the CDR3 is TGTGCCAGTAGTATCAACAGGGACACTGAAGCTTTCTTT. Amino acid sequence: CASSINRDTEAFF.

CDR3 sequence: CSARDILYNEQFF. The CDR3 DNA reads TGCAGCGCGAGGGACATACTCTACAATGAGCAGTTCTTC. The V call is TRBV29-1, the J call TRBJ2-1; D is perhaps TRBD1 (6 bases). This CDR3 has 13 amino acids. Trimming removed 7 bases from V and 3 bases from J, with 13 bases in between. Germline CDR1 SQVTM, CDR2 ANQGSEA.

The CDR3 DNA reads as TGTGCCAGCAGCCGGACAGGGGGCTCCGAGCAGTACTTC. It codes for CASSRTGGSEQYF. This chain links TRBV5-4 with TRBJ2-7; 11 nucleotides agree with TRBD1. Germline-derived CDR1 and CDR2 are SGHNT and YYREEE (reference sequence). The V segment lost 4 bases and the J segment 6 bases; nucleotides outside the gene matches: 3. CDR3 length: 13 amino acids. The full variable domain, its missing parts supplied by reference TRBV5-4 and TRBJ2-7, is ETGVTQSPTHLIKTRGQQVTLRCSSQSGHNTVSWYQQALGQGPQFIFQYYREEENGRGNFPPRFSGLQFPNYSSELNVNALELDDSALYLCASSRTGGSEQYFGPGTRLTVT.

The genes are TRBV6-2 or TRBV6-3 and TRBJ2-3; TRBD2 agrees at 9 bases. This CDR3 region has 15 residues. V was pared by 2 bases and J by 6 bases, with 6 bases of the junction left unmatched. Germline V lookup: CDR1 MNHEY, CDR2 SVGEGT. The CDR3 DNA reads TGTGCCAGCAGTTACGCGGGGGGGCGGTTGGATACGCAGTATTTT. Amino acid sequence: CASSYAGGRLDTQYF.

CDR3 protein: CSVERTGGSGELFF. CDR3 nucleotides: TGCAGCGTTGAAAGGACAGGGGGGTCCGGGGAGCTGTTTTTT. The chain joins TRBV29-1 to TRBJ2-2; 10 bases agree with TRBD1. CDR1 is SQVTM and CDR2 is ANQGSEA in the germline V gene. The CDR3 is made up of 14 amino acids. With 2 bases clipped from V and 6 bases from J, the junction kept 3 bases outside the gene matches.

The chain is built from TRBV6-5 and TRBJ1-2; D gene ambiguous. Trimming cost V 6 bases and J 4 bases, with 9 bases left between them. Looked up from germline, CDR1 is MNHEY and CDR2 is SVGAGI. CDR3 length: 12 residues. CDR3 residues: CASREGFYGYTF. The CDR3 bases are TGTGCCAGCAGGGAGGGTTTCTATGGCTACACCTTC.

This clone occurred a few times. The V call is TRBV3-1 (or the pseudogene TRBV3-2), the J call TRBJ1-1, with TRBD1 identical over 8 bases. The V segment lost 1 base and the J segment 6 bases; nucleotides outside the gene matches: 7. CDR3 length equals 15 residues. CDR1 is LGHDT, CDR2 YNNKEL, per germline (reference sequence). The CDR3 DNA sequence: TGTGCCAGCAGCCAAGTTTCCGGGACAGGTTCTGAAGCTTTCTTT. This gives the protein CASSQVSGTGSEAFF.

The rearrangement uses TRBV7-9 and TRBJ2-7; D perhaps matches TRBD1 (5 bases). Per the germline V gene, CDR1 is SEHNR and CDR2 is FQNEAQ (reference sequence). Trimming removed 4 bases from V and 3 bases from J, with 10 bases in between. The CDR3 runs 13 residues. CDR3 bases: TGTGCCAGCAGCTCCGACAGTCACTACGAGCAGTACTTC. This codes for CASSSDSHYEQYF.